This TCR beta chain emerged from a study of cytomegalovirus exposure and HLA in healthy donors. Profiled with immunoSEQ multiplex PCR; TCRdb holds only in-frame clones, not every one. Here the sample spans fewer than 85,000 clones, 70% to 90% being singletons. Worth noting for this clone: Its antigen is still unknown.

V gave up 3 bases and J gave up 3 bases, with 9 bases separating them. The CDR3 spans 13 residues. CDR1 and CDR2 from the germline V gene are MNHEY and SMNVEV (reference sequence). Study-wide results and caveats: The listing of 150 or so TCR beta chains classed them as cytomegalovirus-associated. Generally TCR sequences proved uncommon, though certain public TCRs appeared in numerous donors.

Sequences were obtained from PBMCs. The sequence came from a woman between 18 and 30 years old in good health and CMV-seropositive. This chain connects TRBV27 to TRBJ2-7; D remains ambiguous. The chain's CDR3 is CASSLNSFYEQYF. Here the CDR3 DNA reads TGTGCCAGCAGTTTGAACAGCTTCTACGAGCAGTACTTC.